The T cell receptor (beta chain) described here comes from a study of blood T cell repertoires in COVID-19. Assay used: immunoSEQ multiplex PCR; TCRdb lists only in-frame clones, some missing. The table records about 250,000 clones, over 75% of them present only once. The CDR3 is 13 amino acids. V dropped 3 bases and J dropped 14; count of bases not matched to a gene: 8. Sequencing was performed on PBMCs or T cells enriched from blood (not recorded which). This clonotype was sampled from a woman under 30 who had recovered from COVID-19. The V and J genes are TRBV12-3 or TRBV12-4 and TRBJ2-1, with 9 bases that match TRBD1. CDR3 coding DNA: TGTGCCAGCAGTTTGCACAAGACAGGGGGGGAGTTCTTC. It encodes CASSLHKTGGEFF.